These 6 T cell receptor beta chains originate from one sample sequenced in a study of Tregs in tolerant kidney transplant recipients. The nonmyeloablative bone marrow transplants came from related graft donors, with transient mixed chimerism. Profiling relied on immunoSEQ multiplex PCR, and the TCRdb table lists in-frame clones only, not all of them. The sample's table shows 15,000 or so clones. Material: CD8+ T cells from blood (PBMCs), obtained 6 months after the transplant. Source of these receptors: a human patient who received a combined kidney and bone marrow transplant. The graft donor may have given rise to some T cells.

With regard to this clone: Read coverage stops 3 residues before the CDR3 terminus; the germline J gene supplies the remainder. This rearrangement joins TRBV5-5 to TRBJ1-2; TRBD1 might be the D (5 bases). Germline CDR1 is SGHKS and CDR2 is YYEKEE (reference sequence). The CDR3 consists of 13 residues. The sequenced CDR3 bases are TGTGCCAGCAGCTTGGGTCAGGGAGTACGC. Its protein is CASSLGQGVR. The entire CDR3 is CASSLGQGVRYTF.

As regards this clone: The read ends 3 residues shy of where the CDR3 ends; the end is completed using the germline J gene. The chain couples TRBV6-1 to TRBJ2-3; D might be TRBD2 (7 bases). Germline V gives CDR1 MNHNS, CDR2 SASEGT. The CDR3 is made up of 18 amino acids. The V and J ends lost 1 base and 2 bases respectively, with 19 bases between them. The CDR3 is CASSEGGEGQGITDTQYF. CDR3 bases read: TGTGCCAGCAGTGAAGGAGGGGAGGGGCAGGGGATCACAGATACG.

Turning to this clone: The read falls 3 residues short of the CDR3 end, and the missing part is taken from the germline J gene. The chain recombines TRBV30 with TRBJ1-2; D is possibly TRBD1 (6 bases). CDR3 length: 13 residues. Germline V gene lookup returns CDR1 GTSNPN and CDR2 SVGIG (reference sequence). V lost 6 bases, J lost 5 bases, and 16 bases lay in between. CDR3 region: CACLGAGSYGYTF. The DNA read from the CDR3 is TGTGCCTGTTTGGGGGCGGGCTCGTATGGC. The full variable domain, rest sourced from reference TRBV30 and TRBJ1-2, is SQTIHQWPATLVQPVGSPLSLECTVEGTSNPNLYWYRQAAGRGLQLLFYSVGIGQISSEVPQNLSASRPQDRQFILSSKKLLLSDSGFYLCACLGAGSYGYTFGSGTRLTVV.

Comment on this clone: The read comes to an end 3 residues before the CDR3 does, leaving the germline J gene to fill in the end. V usage is TRBV2 and J usage is TRBJ2-5; the match to TRBD1 covers 12 bases. The CDR3 runs 14 residues. J lost 6 bases, V lost 8 bases, and 7 bases had no gene match. The germline gives CDR1 SNHLY, CDR2 FYNNEI. The part of the CDR3 DNA that was read is TGTGCCAGCTCCGGGACAGGGGGCTTGAAGACC. It specifies CASSGTGGLKT. The whole CDR3 reads CASSGTGGLKTQYF.

Note on this clone: Sequencing ends 3 residues short of the CDR3 end; the germline J gene provides the rest. This sequence joins TRBV20-1 and TRBJ2-5; 9 bases match TRBD2. J was trimmed by 3 bases and V by 6 bases; bases with no gene match: 11. The CDR3 runs to 15 residues. Germline-derived CDR1 and CDR2 are DFQATT and SNEGSKA (reference sequence). The CDR3 DNA, read in part, is TGCAGTGCCGAGGGCGCGGGAGGGAGAGAAGAGACC. Protein: CSAEGAGGREET. The CDR3 in its entirety is CSAEGAGGREETQYF.

In regard to this clone: The sequenced fragment ends 3 residues before the CDR3 boundary, so the rest is inferred from the germline J gene. This sequence joins TRBV7-7 and TRBJ2-5; 15 positions agree with TRBD2. Per germline, CDR1 SSHAT and CDR2 FNYEAQ (reference sequence). Trimming took 3 bases from V and 6 from J; bases not matched to a gene: 8. There are 17 residues in the CDR3. CDR3 sequence reads: CASSFRTSGGAVQTQYF. Partial CDR3 DNA: TGTGCCAGCAGCTTCAGGACTAGCGGGGGGGCCGTACAGACC.